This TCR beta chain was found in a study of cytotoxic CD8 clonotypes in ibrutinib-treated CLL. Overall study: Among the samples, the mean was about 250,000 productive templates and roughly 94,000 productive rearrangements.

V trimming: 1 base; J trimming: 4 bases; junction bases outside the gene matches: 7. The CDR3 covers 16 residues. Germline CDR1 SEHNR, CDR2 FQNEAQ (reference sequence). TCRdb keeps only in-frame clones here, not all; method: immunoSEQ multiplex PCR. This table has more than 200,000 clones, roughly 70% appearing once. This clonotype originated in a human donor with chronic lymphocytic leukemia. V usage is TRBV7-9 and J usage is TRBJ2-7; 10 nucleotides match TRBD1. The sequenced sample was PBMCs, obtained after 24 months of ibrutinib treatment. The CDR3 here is CASSLGGTGVSYEQYF. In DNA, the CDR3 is TGTGCCAGCAGCTTAGGGGGGACAGGGGTTTCATACGAGCAGTACTTC.